These 28 T cell receptor beta chains were all obtained from the same sample, sequenced in a study of T cells expressing NK-cell markers. TCRdb re-analyzed the 5' RACE reads; it lists each CDR3 protein once, without DNA. The table lists approximately 150,000 distinct CDR3 sequences, with roughly 12% in the top ten. The sequencing input was blood T cells: a sorted CD56 or NKG2C T cell subset, CD4+ or CD8+ T cells, or bulk PBMC T cells (not recorded which). Receptor source: a man between 18 and 29 years old in good health.

The chain is built from TRBV20-1 and TRBJ2-3. Germline V CDR1 and CDR2: DFQATT, SNEGSKA (reference sequence). This CDR3 contains 16 residues. The CDR3 sequence is CSASGFSIPTTDTQYF.

This CDR3 reads CASSSSGTLSAGNTIYF. The chain links TRBV12-3 or TRBV12-4 to TRBJ1-3; the TCRdb call, TRBD1, lacks DNA for checking. The CDR3 contains 17 residues.

The rearrangement joins TRBV5-5 to TRBJ1-1; the TCRdb D gene call, TRBD1, has no DNA to confirm it. The CDR3 length is 14 residues. Germline values: CDR1 SGHKS, CDR2 YYEKEE (reference sequence). The CDR3 loop is CASSWVQGSSEAFF.

V is TRBV12-3 or TRBV12-4 and J is TRBJ2-2. CDR3 length equals 15 residues. Here the CDR3 reads CASSLLRTNTGELFF.

V usage is TRBV20-1 and J usage is TRBJ2-5; TCRdb picks TRBD1, but there is no DNA to check that call. The CDR3 covers 12 residues. The germline CDR1 and CDR2 sequences are DFQATT and SNEGSKA (reference sequence). The CDR3 region is CSSTGREETQYF.

This chain connects TRBV30 to TRBJ1-6; TCRdb selects TRBD1, and the lack of DNA leaves this call unchecked. The CDR3 contains 15 residues. Per the germline V gene, CDR1 is GTSNPN and CDR2 is SVGIG (reference sequence). CDR3 residues: CAWSVPGQGYSPLHF.

The chain joins TRBV15 to TRBJ2-1. In germline, CDR1 is LNHNV, CDR2 YYDKDF (reference sequence). This CDR3 contains 15 residues. The CDR3 spells CATSRDRKDRAEQFF.

The rearrangement joins TRBV5-6 to TRBJ2-3; TCRdb selects TRBD2, and the lack of DNA leaves this call unchecked. Germline V CDR1 and CDR2: SGHDT, YYEEEE. This CDR3 has 16 amino acids. The CDR3 region is CASSPGWRGGTDTQYF. Variable domain in full (rest from reference TRBV5-6 and TRBJ2-3): DAGVTQSPTHLIKTRGQQVTLRCSPKSGHDTVSWYQQALGQGPQFIFQYYEEEERQRGNFPDRFSGHQFPNYSSELNVNALLLGDSALYLCASSPGWRGGTDTQYFGPGTRLTVL.

The chain links TRBV7-9 to TRBJ2-5. The CDR3 runs to 12 residues. Per germline, CDR1 SEHNR and CDR2 FQNEAQ (reference sequence). The chain's CDR3 is CASIGPKETQYF.

The chain employs TRBV4-1 and TRBJ2-1; TCRdb reports TRBD1, a call that lacks DNA to check it against. The CDR3 runs to 14 residues. CDR1 and CDR2 from the germline V gene are MGHRA and YSYEKL. The chain's CDR3 is CASSQGRGLDEQFF.

The rearrangement uses TRBV7-9 and TRBJ2-1; TCRdb designates TRBD2, a call that cannot be tested without DNA. Germline V CDR1 and CDR2: SEHNR, FQNEAQ (reference sequence). The CDR3 has 16 amino acids. CDR3 amino acids: CASSFPGLAAYNEQFF.

The chain couples TRBV19 to TRBJ2-1; absent DNA, TCRdb's TRBD2 call cannot be checked. Germline lookup yields CDR1 LNHDA and CDR2 SQIVND (reference sequence). This CDR3 is built from 11 residues. The CDR3 sequence is CATRRDNEQFF.

The gene calls are TRBV12-3 or TRBV12-4 and TRBJ2-1; TCRdb's D gene call, TRBD1, goes unchecked for lack of DNA. CDR3 length equals 12 residues. The CDR3 protein is CASLGAVNEQFF.

This chain uses TRBV27 with TRBJ1-2. Per the germline V gene, CDR1 is MNHEY and CDR2 is SMNVEV (reference sequence). This CDR3 comprises 13 residues. The CDR3 sequence: CASSPHGNYGYTF.

The V and J genes are TRBV12-3 or TRBV12-4 and TRBJ2-1; TCRdb selects TRBD2, and the lack of DNA leaves this call unchecked. The CDR3 has 18 residues. The CDR3 spells CASSDPHGREGPDNEQFF.

The V call is TRBV18, the J call TRBJ2-3; there is no DNA to check the TCRdb D call of TRBD1. Per the germline V gene, CDR1 is KGHSH and CDR2 is LQKENI. This CDR3 comprises 17 residues. The CDR3 spells CASSERPGQGLTDTQYF.

This chain connects TRBV11-2 to TRBJ2-1; TCRdb picks TRBD2, but there is no DNA to check that call. The CDR3 runs 16 residues. Germline V gene data show CDR1 as SGHAT and CDR2 as FQNNGV. CDR3 amino acids: CASSSLGLAAYNEQFF.

V gene TRBV7-9 combines with J gene TRBJ2-7; TCRdb lists TRBD1, though no DNA is available to test this call. The germline CDR1 and CDR2 sequences are SEHNR and FQNEAQ (reference sequence). This CDR3 is 16 amino acids long. The CDR3 sequence is CASSLGLGGPSLEQYF.

The V and J genes are TRBV4-3 and TRBJ1-4; the TCRdb call, TRBD1, lacks DNA for checking. CDR1 and CDR2 (germline): LGHNA, YSLEER. CDR3 length: 16 residues. CDR3 in amino acids: CASSQGGEATNEKLFF.

The chain combines TRBV7-9 with TRBJ2-1; with no DNA, the TCRdb D assignment of TRBD2 cannot be verified. The CDR3 has 16 residues. The germline gives CDR1 SEHNR, CDR2 FQNEAQ (reference sequence). CDR3 sequence reads: CASTNVGLAGGQEQFF.

The rearrangement links TRBV7-9 to TRBJ2-1. The CDR3 is 15 amino acids. The germline gives CDR1 SEHNR, CDR2 FQNEAQ (reference sequence). CDR3 sequence: CASSFTESSYNEQFF.

This chain links TRBV29-1 with TRBJ1-1; without DNA, the TCRdb call of TRBD1 cannot be checked. Germline CDR1 SQVTM, CDR2 ANQGSEA. The CDR3 sequence is 13 residues long. CDR3 region: CSVAAGVNTEAFF.

This chain uses TRBV29-1 with TRBJ1-1; TCRdb designates TRBD1, a call that cannot be tested without DNA. Germline assignment: CDR1 SQVTM and CDR2 ANQGSEA. The CDR3 length is 13 residues. The CDR3 sequence is CSDSGQGGTEAFF.

Here the CDR3 reads CASSAASGANVLTF. This chain connects TRBV25-1 to TRBJ2-6. The germline V gene encodes CDR1 MGHDK and CDR2 SYGVNS. The CDR3 is 14 amino acids.

V gene TRBV20-1 combines with J gene TRBJ2-1; TCRdb's assignment of TRBD2 cannot be checked, as there is no DNA. CDR1 DFQATT and CDR2 SNEGSKA come from the germline V gene (reference sequence). This CDR3 spans 16 amino acids. The CDR3 spells CSARDLAVGPYNEQFF.

The chain has TRBV11-2 and TRBJ2-7; TCRdb's D call of TRBD2 is untestable without DNA. There are 19 residues in the CDR3. The germline CDR1 and CDR2 sequences are SGHAT and FQNNGV. CDR3: CASSFLLPAVGLVRYEQYF.

The chain joins TRBV30 to TRBJ2-1; the D call from TCRdb, TRBD2, cannot be confirmed without DNA. CDR1 and CDR2 from the germline V gene are GTSNPN and SVGIG (reference sequence). The CDR3 loop spans 14 amino acids. CDR3 sequence reads: CAWTRLAGDLEQFF. Combining the CDR3 with reference TRBV30 and TRBJ2-1 gives the whole variable domain SQTIHQWPATLVQPVGSPLSLECTVEGTSNPNLYWYRQAAGRGLQLLFYSVGIGQISSEVPQNLSASRPQDRQFILSSKKLLLSDSGFYLCAWTRLAGDLEQFFGPGTRLTVL.

This chain joins TRBV11-3 and TRBJ2-2; TCRdb's D call of TRBD1 is untestable without DNA. The CDR3 is 14 residues long. The germline gives CDR1 SGHNT, CDR2 YENEEA. CDR3 protein: CASSSQQGPGELFF.